Listed below are T cell receptor beta chains from one sample, sequenced in a study of blood T cells in healthy people across ages. TCRdb itself ran the 5' RACE reads through MiXCR, one entry per CDR3 protein. The sample holds around 1,100,000 distinct CDR3 sequences, roughly two fifths seen once. The specimen sequenced was blood. Receptor source: a man younger than 35 in good health. The CDR3 runs from the conserved cysteine through the conserved F or W. D genes are given only for firm matches. Rows may omit the clone size; those that give it use once, few, many or a size class.

v_call: TRBV25-1; d_call: TRBD1; j_call: TRBJ2-5; clone_size: -; cdr3_nt: TGTGCCAGCAGTGCCTACCGGGACAGCCAAGAGACCCAGTACTTC; cdr3_aa: CASSAYRDSQETQYF
v_call: TRBV3-1; d_call: -; j_call: TRBJ1-3; clone_size: few; cdr3_nt: TGTGCCAGCAGCCCCGGTCCCTCTGGAAACACCATATATTTT; cdr3_aa: CASSPGPSGNTIYF
v_call: TRBV6-2/TRBV6-3; d_call: -; j_call: TRBJ1-1; clone_size: -; cdr3_nt: TGTGCCAGCAGTTACGAGGGGCCTGGTGAAGCTTTCTTT; cdr3_aa: CASSYEGPGEAFF
v_call: TRBV28; d_call: TRBD1; j_call: TRBJ2-4; clone_size: few; cdr3_nt: TGTGCCAGCAGTTCCAACCGACAGGGCGGACTAGCCAAAAACATTCAGTACTTC; cdr3_aa: CASSSNRQGGLAKNIQYF
v_call: TRBV20-1; d_call: -; j_call: TRBJ1-4; clone_size: -; cdr3_nt: TGCAGTGCTAGGTCAGACAATGAAAAACTGTTTTTT; cdr3_aa: CSARSDNEKLFF
v_call: TRBV3-1; d_call: TRBD2; j_call: TRBJ2-5; clone_size: few; cdr3_nt: TGTGCCAGCAGCCAACTAGCGGGGCAAGAGACCCAGTACTTC; cdr3_aa: CASSQLAGQETQYF
v_call: TRBV7-9; d_call: -; j_call: TRBJ1-3; clone_size: -; cdr3_nt: TGTGCCAGCAGCCGTTCGACAGCTGGAAACACCATATATTTT; cdr3_aa: CASSRSTAGNTIYF
v_call: TRBV7-2; d_call: -; j_call: TRBJ2-3; clone_size: -; cdr3_nt: TGTACCAGCACCCTTCCCGTCGACCTTACGCAGTATTTT; cdr3_aa: CTSTLPVDLTQYF
v_call: TRBV3-1; d_call: TRBD2; j_call: TRBJ2-1; clone_size: -; cdr3_nt: TGTGCCAGCAGTCCGACCGGACTAGCGACTTACAATGAGCAGTTCTTC; cdr3_aa: CASSPTGLATYNEQFF
v_call: TRBV2; d_call: -; j_call: TRBJ2-7; clone_size: -; cdr3_nt: TGTGCCAGCAGAGCTGAGGGTTACGAGCAGTACTTC; cdr3_aa: CASRAEGYEQYF
v_call: TRBV28; d_call: TRBD2; j_call: TRBJ2-3; clone_size: few; cdr3_nt: TGTGCCAGCAGCTCACTAGCGGTGCCCACAGATACGCAGTATTTT; cdr3_aa: CASSSLAVPTDTQYF
v_call: TRBV10-3; d_call: TRBD2; j_call: TRBJ2-3; clone_size: -; cdr3_nt: TGTGCTATCAAAGCGGGGGGGGGCACAGATACGCAGTATTTT; cdr3_aa: CAIKAGGGTDTQYF
v_call: TRBV7-2; d_call: -; j_call: TRBJ2-1; clone_size: -; cdr3_nt: TGTGCCAGCAGCTTAACACCTGGTGAGCAGTTCTTC; cdr3_aa: CASSLTPGEQFF
v_call: TRBV7-2; d_call: TRBD2; j_call: TRBJ2-1; clone_size: -; cdr3_nt: TGTGCCAGCAGCCCTCTCGATCGGGGGGGAGAGATTGGTGAGCAGTTCTTC; cdr3_aa: CASSPLDRGGEIGEQFF
v_call: TRBV20-1; d_call: -; j_call: TRBJ1-6; clone_size: -; cdr3_nt: TGCAGTGCTCCAAGGTGGAAAGGAGGAAATAATTCACCCCTCCACTTT; cdr3_aa: CSAPRWKGGNNSPLHF
v_call: TRBV4-3; d_call: -; j_call: TRBJ2-2; clone_size: -; cdr3_nt: TGCGCCAGCAGCCAACCGACGGGCACCGGGGAGCTGTTTTTT; cdr3_aa: CASSQPTGTGELFF
v_call: TRBV7-2; d_call: TRBD1; j_call: TRBJ1-1; clone_size: few; cdr3_nt: TGTGCCAGCAGCTGGGACAGACTAAACACTGAAGCTTTCTTT; cdr3_aa: CASSWDRLNTEAFF
v_call: TRBV9; d_call: TRBD1; j_call: TRBJ1-2; clone_size: -; cdr3_nt: TGTGCCAGCAGCGTTGACAGGGGCATTTTCTATGGCTACACCTTC; cdr3_aa: CASSVDRGIFYGYTF
v_call: TRBV10-3; d_call: TRBD1; j_call: TRBJ1-4; clone_size: many; cdr3_nt: TGTGCCATCAGTGAGTCCGCGGCAGGGGGTGGAGAAAAACTGTTTTTT; cdr3_aa: CAISESAAGGGEKLFF
v_call: TRBV7-2; d_call: TRBD2; j_call: TRBJ2-3; clone_size: once; cdr3_nt: TGTGCCAGCAGCTTGGAGCGGGGGGTCTCCGATACGCAGTATTTT; cdr3_aa: CASSLERGVSDTQYF
v_call: TRBV20-1; d_call: -; j_call: TRBJ1-2; clone_size: -; cdr3_nt: TGCAGTGCCCATGACAGGAGCGGGTATGGCTACACCTTC; cdr3_aa: CSAHDRSGYGYTF
v_call: TRBV20-1; d_call: -; j_call: TRBJ2-7; clone_size: -; cdr3_nt: TGCAGTGCTAGAGAGCAGGGCCATATGTCCTACAATGAGCAGTACTTC; cdr3_aa: CSAREQGHMSYNEQYF
v_call: TRBV18; d_call: -; j_call: TRBJ2-4; clone_size: -; cdr3_nt: TGTGCCAGCTCACCCGGGACGGCCAAAAACATTCAGTACTTC; cdr3_aa: CASSPGTAKNIQYF
v_call: TRBV12-3/TRBV12-4; d_call: -; j_call: TRBJ2-1; clone_size: few; cdr3_nt: TGTGCCAGCAGTTCCGGAATGACAGGTCGGGGTGAGCAGTTCTTC; cdr3_aa: CASSSGMTGRGEQFF
v_call: TRBV7-2; d_call: -; j_call: TRBJ2-3; clone_size: -; cdr3_nt: TGTGCCAGCAGCTTAGTTCGTGTTGGGACATCTAGCACAGATACGCAGTATTTT; cdr3_aa: CASSLVRVGTSSTDTQYF
v_call: TRBV3-1; d_call: TRBD1; j_call: TRBJ2-3; clone_size: many; cdr3_nt: TGTGCCAGCAGCCAGGGGACAGTGGATACGCAGTATTTT; cdr3_aa: CASSQGTVDTQYF